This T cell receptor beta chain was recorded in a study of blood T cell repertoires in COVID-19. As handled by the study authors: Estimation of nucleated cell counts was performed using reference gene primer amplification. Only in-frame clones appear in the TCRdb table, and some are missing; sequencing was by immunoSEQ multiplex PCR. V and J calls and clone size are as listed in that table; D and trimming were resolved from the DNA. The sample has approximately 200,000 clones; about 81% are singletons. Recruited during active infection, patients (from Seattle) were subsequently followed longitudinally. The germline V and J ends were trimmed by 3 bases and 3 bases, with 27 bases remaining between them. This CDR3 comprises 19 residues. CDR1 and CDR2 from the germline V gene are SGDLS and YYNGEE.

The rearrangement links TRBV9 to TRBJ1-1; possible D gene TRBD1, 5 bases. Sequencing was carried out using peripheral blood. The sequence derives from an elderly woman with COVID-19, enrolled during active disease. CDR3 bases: TGTGCCAGCAGCGCCATGCTAGCAGCGTGGGCAGGGAGGGACACTGAAGCTTTCTTT. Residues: CASSAMLAAWAGRDTEAFF.